The 16 T cell receptor beta chains listed next were all sequenced from one sample in a study of patients and donors after allogeneic stem cell transplantation. Via MiXCR, TCRdb re-called the RT-PCR reads, giving one row per CDR3 protein. The sample has 50,000 to 60,000 distinct CDR3 sequences, approximately 12% seen once. The specimen was blood, either unsorted or a sorted T cell fraction (not recorded which). These receptors came from a human donor who was either an allogeneic HSCT recipient or a stem cell or donor lymphocyte infusion donor (not recorded which). It is not recorded whose cells these are; they may come from a transplant donor.

This clonotype appeared many times. The V and J genes are TRBV5-1 and TRBJ2-3; 7 bases line up with TRBD1. With 5 bases clipped from V and 4 bases from J, the junction kept 4 bases outside the gene matches. The V gene's germline CDR1 is SGHRS and CDR2 YFSETQ. The CDR3 loop spans 13 amino acids. The CDR3 protein is CASRWDSPDTQYF. Written as DNA, the CDR3 is TGCGCCAGCAGATGGGACAGCCCAGATACGCAGTATTTT.

The chain combines TRBV5-1 with TRBJ2-5, with 7 bases that match TRBD2. After removal of 5 bases from V and 5 bases from J, the junction contained 3 bases not matched to a gene. Germline loops: CDR1 SGHRS, CDR2 YFSETQ. This CDR3 has 12 residues. CDR3 region: CASRSAGETQYF. The DNA for the CDR3 is TGCGCCAGCAGGTCAGCGGGGGAGACCCAGTACTTC.

This clonotype has more than one count but fewer than ten. This sequence joins TRBV10-3 and TRBJ2-7; D is ambiguous. Germline V lookup: CDR1 ENHRY, CDR2 SYGVKD. Trimming removed 0 bases from V and 0 bases from J, with 6 bases in between. CDR3 length: 14 residues. This chain's CDR3 is CAISESGSSYEQYF. The CDR3 nucleotides read TGTGCCATCAGTGAGTCGGGAAGCTCCTACGAGCAGTACTTC.

The CDR3 sequence is CASSQTETNEKLFF. DNA of the CDR3: TGTGCCAGCAGCCAGACAGAAACTAATGAAAAACTGTTTTTT. The chain has TRBV11-3 and TRBJ1-4, with D tentatively TRBD1 (5 bases). Germline CDR1 SGHNT, CDR2 YENEEA. This CDR3 has 14 amino acids. Trimming removed 5 bases from V and 1 base from J, with 8 bases in between.

This clonotype was observed many times. This sequence joins TRBV12-3 or TRBV12-4 and TRBJ2-1, with a possible D match to TRBD1 (7 bases). CDR3 size: 17 residues. V dropped 5 bases and J dropped 0 bases, with 17 bases sitting between them. CDR3 coding DNA: TGTGCCAGCAGTCCAGGGGGGACGGTCAGCTCCTACAATGAGCAGTTCTTC. Translating it yields CASSPGGTVSSYNEQFF.

The chain is built from TRBV20-1 and TRBJ2-1, with 7 bases fitting TRBD2. Looked up from germline, CDR1 is DFQATT and CDR2 is SNEGSKA (reference sequence). Unmatched junction bases numbered 10, after V lost 6 bases and J lost 2 bases. This CDR3 contains 15 residues. CDR3 DNA: TGCAGTGCACGCCGGGACTACGGTCCCTACAATGAGCAGTTCTTC. The encoded protein is CSARRDYGPYNEQFF.

This clonotype was counted a few times. V usage is TRBV19 and J usage is TRBJ1-5; D call uncertain. V lost 1 base and J 4 bases, leaving 20 bases between the germline ends. CDR3 length: 18 residues. The germline gives CDR1 LNHDA, CDR2 SQIVND (reference sequence). In DNA form, the CDR3 reads TGTGCCAGTAGTATAGCAGCGGGTGGGCGGACGATAAATCAGCCCCAGCATTTT. It translates to CASSIAAGGRTINQPQHF.

The chain is built from TRBV9 and TRBJ2-7; no clear D. Germline V CDR1 and CDR2: SGDLS, YYNGEE. Trimming took off 0 bases at V and 0 bases at J, with 7 bases between the two ends. This CDR3 comprises 14 residues. CDR3 nucleotide sequence: TGTGCCAGCAGCGTAGTTAGCAGCTCCTACGAGCAGTACTTC. This gives the protein CASSVVSSSYEQYF.

This chain connects TRBV7-3 to TRBJ2-3; TRBD1 is a possible D gene (5 bases). Trimming removed 8 bases at V and 2 bases at J, with 11 bases between. Germline CDR1 reads SGHTA; CDR2 reads FQGTGA. The CDR3 has 13 residues. CDR3 in DNA: TGTGCCAGCCGACAGCAACCCACAGATACGCAGTATTTT. It specifies CASRQQPTDTQYF.

This clonotype turned up a few times. This chain links TRBV20-1 with TRBJ2-1, with 9 bases identical to TRBD2. CDR1 is DFQATT and CDR2 is SNEGSKA in the germline V gene (reference sequence). The CDR3 covers 17 residues. The trim removed 0 bases at V and 4 bases at J, leaving 10 bases unmatched. The chain's CDR3 is CSARDRAGGPVYNEQFF. CDR3 nucleotide sequence: TGCAGTGCTAGAGATCGCGCGGGAGGGCCGGTATACAATGAGCAGTTCTTC.

The chain uses TRBV27 and TRBJ2-1; 13 bases are a match to TRBD2. V shed 0 bases, J shed 15 bases, and the junction held 2 bases outside the gene matches. Germline values: CDR1 MNHEY, CDR2 SMNVEV (reference sequence). The CDR3 loop spans 13 amino acids. The CDR3 spells CASSLSGTSGTFF. The CDR3 bases are TGTGCCAGCAGTTTATCGGGGACTAGCGGGACGTTCTTC.

This clonotype was seen a handful of times. J is TRBJ2-4 and V is TRBV6-5; D remains unclear. The V and J ends lost 5 bases and 2 bases respectively, with 4 bases between them. Germline V gene sequence: CDR1 MNHEY, CDR2 SVGAGI. The CDR3 is made up of 12 amino acids. The DNA for the CDR3 is TGTGCCAGCAGTGGGCCCAAAAACATTCAGTACTTC. It translates to CASSGPKNIQYF.

The DNA for the CDR3 is TGTGCCAGCTCCTCCGGGACAGGGTACTATGGCTACACCTTC. Translation: CASSSGTGYYGYTF. The chain links TRBV18 to TRBJ1-2; 9 positions match TRBD1. Germline assignment: CDR1 KGHSH and CDR2 LQKENI. The trim removed 6 bases at V and 3 bases at J, leaving 5 bases unmatched. This CDR3 region has 14 residues.

The V gene is TRBV5-1, the J gene TRBJ1-1; D remains ambiguous. V dropped 2 bases and J dropped 4 bases, with 18 bases sitting between them. The germline CDR1 and CDR2 sequences are SGHRS and YFSETQ. The CDR3 runs 16 residues. CDR3 region: CASSLLRAALGTEAFF. The CDR3 bases are TGCGCCAGCAGCTTACTCCGAGCGGCCCTGGGCACTGAAGCTTTCTTT.

V usage is TRBV7-9 and J usage is TRBJ2-7; D remains ambiguous. In germline, CDR1 is SEHNR, CDR2 FQNEAQ (reference sequence). V gave up 4 bases and J gave up 2 bases, with 15 bases separating them. The CDR3 is made up of 15 amino acids. DNA for the CDR3: TGTGCCAGCAGCTACCCCCTGACTGCTGCCTACGAGCAGTACTTC. Residues: CASSYPLTAAYEQYF.

A few counts support this clonotype. V gene TRBV19 combines with J gene TRBJ1-1, with unresolved D. The CDR3 is 10 amino acids. V lost 9 bases and J 0 bases, leaving 2 bases between the germline ends. The germline V gene has CDR1 LNHDA and CDR2 SQIVND (reference sequence). CDR3 bases: TGTGCCAGCATGAACACTGAAGCTTTCTTT. Its translation: CASMNTEAFF. Full variable domain (rest looked up from reference TRBV19 and TRBJ1-1): DGGITQSPKYLFRKEGQNVTLSCEQNLNHDAMYWYRQDPGQGLRLIYYSQIVNDFQKGDIAEGYSVSREKKESFPLTVTSAQKNPTAFYLCASMNTEAFFGQGTRLTVV.